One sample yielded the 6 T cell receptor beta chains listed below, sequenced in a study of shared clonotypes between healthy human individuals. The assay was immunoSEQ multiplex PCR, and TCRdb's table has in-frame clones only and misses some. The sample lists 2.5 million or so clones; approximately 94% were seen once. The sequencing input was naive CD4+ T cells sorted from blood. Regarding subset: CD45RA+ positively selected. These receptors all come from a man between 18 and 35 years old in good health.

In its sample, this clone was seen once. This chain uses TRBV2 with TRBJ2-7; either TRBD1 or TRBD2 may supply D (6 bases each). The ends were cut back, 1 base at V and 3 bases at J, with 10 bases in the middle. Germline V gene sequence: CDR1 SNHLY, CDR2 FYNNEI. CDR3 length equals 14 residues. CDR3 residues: CASSEEGGGYEQYF. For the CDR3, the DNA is TGTGCCAGCAGTGAAGAGGGGGGAGGCTACGAGCAGTACTTC.

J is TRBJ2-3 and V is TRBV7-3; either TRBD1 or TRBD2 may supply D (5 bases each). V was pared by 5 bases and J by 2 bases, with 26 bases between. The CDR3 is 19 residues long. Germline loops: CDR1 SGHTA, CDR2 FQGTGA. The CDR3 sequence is CASSLGTRGALQTTDTQYF. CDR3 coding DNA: TGTGCCAGCAGCCTCGGGACCCGGGGTGCCCTCCAAACCACAGATACGCAGTATTTT.

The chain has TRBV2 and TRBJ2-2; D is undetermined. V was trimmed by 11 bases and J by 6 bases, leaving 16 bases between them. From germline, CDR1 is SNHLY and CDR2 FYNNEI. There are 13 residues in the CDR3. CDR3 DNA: TGTGCCGTATCAGCGTCGGCATCCGGGGAGCTGTTTTTT. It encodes CAVSASASGELFF.

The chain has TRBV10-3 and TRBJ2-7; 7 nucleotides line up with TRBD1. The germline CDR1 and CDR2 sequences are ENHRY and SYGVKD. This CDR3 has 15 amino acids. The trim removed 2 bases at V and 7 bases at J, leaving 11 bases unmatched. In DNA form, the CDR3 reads TGTGCCATCAGTGAGAGTAGTATGCCAGGGGGAGAGCAGTACTTC. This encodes CAISESSMPGGEQYF.

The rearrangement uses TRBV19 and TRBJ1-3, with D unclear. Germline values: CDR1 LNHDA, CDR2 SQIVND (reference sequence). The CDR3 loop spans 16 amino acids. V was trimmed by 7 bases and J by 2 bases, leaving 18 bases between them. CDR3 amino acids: CASMGTGPPPGNTIYF. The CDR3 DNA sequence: TGTGCCAGTATGGGCACGGGCCCTCCGCCTGGAAACACCATATATTTT.

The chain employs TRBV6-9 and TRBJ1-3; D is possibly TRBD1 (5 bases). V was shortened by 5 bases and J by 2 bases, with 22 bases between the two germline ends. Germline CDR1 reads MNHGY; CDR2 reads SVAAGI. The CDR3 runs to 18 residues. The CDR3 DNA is TGTGCCAGCAGTCCCGACAGACCCCGTACGAGAACTGGAAACACCATATATTTT. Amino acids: CASSPDRPRTRTGNTIYF.